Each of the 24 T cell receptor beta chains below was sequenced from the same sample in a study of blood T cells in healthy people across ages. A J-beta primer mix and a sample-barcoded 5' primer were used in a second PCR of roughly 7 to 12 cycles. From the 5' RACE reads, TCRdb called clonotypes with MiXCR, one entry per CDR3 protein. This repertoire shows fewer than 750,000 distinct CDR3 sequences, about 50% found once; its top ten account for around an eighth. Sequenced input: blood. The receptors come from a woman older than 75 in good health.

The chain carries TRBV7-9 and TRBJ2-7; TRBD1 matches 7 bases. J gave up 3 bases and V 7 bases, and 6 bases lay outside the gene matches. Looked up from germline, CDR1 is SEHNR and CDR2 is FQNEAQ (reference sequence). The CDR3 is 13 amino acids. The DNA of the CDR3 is TGTGCCAGCACAACCGGGACAGACTACGAGCAGTACTTC. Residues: CASTTGTDYEQYF.

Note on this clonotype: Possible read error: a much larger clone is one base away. This chain's CDR3 is CAGRMQLQETQYF. CDR3 nucleotides: TGTGCCGGCAGAATGCAGCTACAAGAGACCCAGTACTTC. The rearrangement joins TRBV3-1 to TRBJ2-5, with D unresolved. This CDR3 is built from 13 residues. Germline CDR1 LGHDT, CDR2 YNNKEL (reference sequence).

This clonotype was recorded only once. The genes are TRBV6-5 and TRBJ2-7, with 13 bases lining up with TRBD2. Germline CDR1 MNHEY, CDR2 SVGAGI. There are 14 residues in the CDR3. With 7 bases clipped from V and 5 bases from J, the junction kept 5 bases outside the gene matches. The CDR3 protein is CASTRTSGSNEQYF. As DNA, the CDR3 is TGTGCCAGCACTCGGACTAGCGGGAGTAACGAGCAGTACTTC.

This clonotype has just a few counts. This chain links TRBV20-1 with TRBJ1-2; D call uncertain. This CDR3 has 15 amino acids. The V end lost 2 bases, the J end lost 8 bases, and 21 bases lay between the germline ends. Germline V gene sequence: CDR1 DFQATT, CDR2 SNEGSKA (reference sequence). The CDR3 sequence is CSARPWMEGGWGYTF. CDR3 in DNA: TGCAGTGCTAGACCTTGGATGGAGGGAGGATGGGGCTACACCTTC.

The CDR3 loop reads CASSRRAVNTGELFF. CDR3 nucleotide sequence: TGTGCCAGCTCTCGTCGGGCGGTGAACACCGGGGAGCTGTTTTTT. The V gene is TRBV18, the J gene TRBJ2-2; D gene ambiguous. The germline V and J ends were trimmed by 6 bases and 1 base, with 12 bases remaining between them. Looked up from germline, CDR1 is KGHSH and CDR2 is LQKENI. This CDR3 is built from 15 residues.

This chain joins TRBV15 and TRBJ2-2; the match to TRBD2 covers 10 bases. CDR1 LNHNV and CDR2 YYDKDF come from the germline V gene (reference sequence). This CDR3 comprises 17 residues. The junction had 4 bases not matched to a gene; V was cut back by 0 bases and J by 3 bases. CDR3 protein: CATSRDRLAGHTGELFF. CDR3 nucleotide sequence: TGTGCCACCAGCAGAGATCGACTAGCGGGCCACACCGGGGAGCTGTTTTTT.

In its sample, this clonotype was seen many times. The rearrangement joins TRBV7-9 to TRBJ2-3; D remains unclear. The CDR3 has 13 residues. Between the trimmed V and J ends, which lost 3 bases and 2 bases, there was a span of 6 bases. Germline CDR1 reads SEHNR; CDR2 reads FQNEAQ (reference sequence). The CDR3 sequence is CASSFDTTDTQYF. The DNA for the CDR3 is TGTGCCAGCAGCTTCGATACCACAGATACGCAGTATTTT.

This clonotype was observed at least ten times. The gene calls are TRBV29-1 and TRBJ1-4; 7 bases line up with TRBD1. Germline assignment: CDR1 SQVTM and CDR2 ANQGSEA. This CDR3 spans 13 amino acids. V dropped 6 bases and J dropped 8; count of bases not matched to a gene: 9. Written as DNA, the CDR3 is TGCAGCGTGGGTGACAGGGTTGGGGAAAAACTGTTTTTT. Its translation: CSVGDRVGEKLFF.

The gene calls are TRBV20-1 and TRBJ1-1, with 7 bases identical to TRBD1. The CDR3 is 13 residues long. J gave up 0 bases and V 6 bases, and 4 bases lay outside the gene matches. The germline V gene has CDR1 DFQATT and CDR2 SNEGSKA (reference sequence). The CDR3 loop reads CSAPDRVNTEAFF. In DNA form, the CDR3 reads TGCAGTGCACCCGACAGGGTGAACACTGAAGCTTTCTTT.

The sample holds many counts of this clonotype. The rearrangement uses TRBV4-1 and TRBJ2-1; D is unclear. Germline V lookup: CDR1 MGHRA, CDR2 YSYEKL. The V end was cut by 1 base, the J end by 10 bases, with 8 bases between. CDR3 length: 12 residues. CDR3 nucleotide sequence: TGCGCCAGCAGCCAAGGGGATGGGGAGCAGTTCTTC. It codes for CASSQGDGEQFF.

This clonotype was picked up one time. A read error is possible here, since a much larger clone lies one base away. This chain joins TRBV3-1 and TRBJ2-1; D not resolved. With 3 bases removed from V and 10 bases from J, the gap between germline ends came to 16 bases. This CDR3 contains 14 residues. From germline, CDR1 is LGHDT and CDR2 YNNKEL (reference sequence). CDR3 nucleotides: TGTGCCAGCAGCCACTCCATAGTTACGCGCGAGCAGTTCTTC. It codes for CASSHSIVTREQFF.

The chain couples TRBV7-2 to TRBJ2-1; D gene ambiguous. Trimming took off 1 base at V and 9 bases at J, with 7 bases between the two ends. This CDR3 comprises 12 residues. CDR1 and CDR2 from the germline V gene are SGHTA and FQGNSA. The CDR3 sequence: CASSLVFREQFF. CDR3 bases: TGTGCCAGCAGCTTAGTATTCCGTGAGCAGTTCTTC.

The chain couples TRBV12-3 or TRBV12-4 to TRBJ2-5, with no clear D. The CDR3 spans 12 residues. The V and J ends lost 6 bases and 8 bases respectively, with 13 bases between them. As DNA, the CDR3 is TGTGCCAGCAGCTTCGCGATGAAAACCCAGTACTTC. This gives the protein CASSFAMKTQYF.

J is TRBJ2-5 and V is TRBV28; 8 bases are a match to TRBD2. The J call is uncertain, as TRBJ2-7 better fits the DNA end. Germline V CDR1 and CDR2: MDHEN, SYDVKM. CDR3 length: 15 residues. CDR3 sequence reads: CASSSGLADPYEQYF. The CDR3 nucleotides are TGTGCCAGCAGTTCTGGACTAGCCGACCCCTACGAGCAGTACTTC.

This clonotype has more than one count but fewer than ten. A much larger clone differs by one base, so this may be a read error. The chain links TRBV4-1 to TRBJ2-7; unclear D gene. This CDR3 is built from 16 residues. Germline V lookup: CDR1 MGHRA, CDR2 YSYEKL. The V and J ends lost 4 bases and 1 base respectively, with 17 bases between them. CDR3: CASSPRLERLSYEQYF. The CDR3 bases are TGCGCCAGCAGCCCCCGCTTGGAGCGCTTGTCCTACGAGCAGTACTTC.

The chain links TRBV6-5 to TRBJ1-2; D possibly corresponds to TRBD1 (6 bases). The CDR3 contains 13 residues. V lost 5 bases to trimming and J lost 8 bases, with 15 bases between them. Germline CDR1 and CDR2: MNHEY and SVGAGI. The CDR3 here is CASSPHRAGGYTF. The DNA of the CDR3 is TGTGCCAGCAGTCCCCACAGGGCTGGGGGCTACACCTTC.

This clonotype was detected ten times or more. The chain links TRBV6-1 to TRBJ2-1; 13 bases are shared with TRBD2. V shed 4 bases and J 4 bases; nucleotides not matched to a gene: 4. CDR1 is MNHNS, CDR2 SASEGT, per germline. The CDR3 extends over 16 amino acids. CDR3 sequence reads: CASSGVLAGGYNEQFF. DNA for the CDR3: TGTGCCAGCAGTGGAGTACTAGCGGGAGGGTACAATGAGCAGTTCTTC.

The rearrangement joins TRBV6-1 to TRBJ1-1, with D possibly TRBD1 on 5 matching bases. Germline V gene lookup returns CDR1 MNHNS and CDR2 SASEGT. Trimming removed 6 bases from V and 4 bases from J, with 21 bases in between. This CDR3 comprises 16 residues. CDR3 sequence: CASRTTDTILGTEAFF. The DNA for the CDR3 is TGTGCCAGCAGGACCACGGACACCATCTTGGGCACTGAAGCTTTCTTT.

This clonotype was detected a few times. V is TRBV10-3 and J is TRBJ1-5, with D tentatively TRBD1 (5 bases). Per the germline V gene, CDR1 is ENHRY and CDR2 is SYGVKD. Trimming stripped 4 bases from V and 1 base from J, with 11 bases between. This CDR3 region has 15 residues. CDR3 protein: CAISVGVGSNQPQHF. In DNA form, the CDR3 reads TGTGCCATCAGTGTGGGGGTTGGGAGCAATCAGCCCCAGCATTTT.

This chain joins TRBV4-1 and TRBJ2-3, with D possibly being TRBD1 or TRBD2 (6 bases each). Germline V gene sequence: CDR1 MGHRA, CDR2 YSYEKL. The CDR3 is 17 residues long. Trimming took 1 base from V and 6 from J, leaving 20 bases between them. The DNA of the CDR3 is TGCGCCAGCAGCCAAGCCTGGGGGGCCCTCCAACTGGATACGCAGTATTTT. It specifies CASSQAWGALQLDTQYF.

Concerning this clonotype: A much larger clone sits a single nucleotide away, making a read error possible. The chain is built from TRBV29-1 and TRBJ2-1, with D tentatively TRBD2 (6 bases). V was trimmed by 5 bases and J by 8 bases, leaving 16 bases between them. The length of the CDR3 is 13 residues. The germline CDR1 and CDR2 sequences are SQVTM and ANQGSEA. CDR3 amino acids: CSVYVPTSYEQFF. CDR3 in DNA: TGCAGCGTTTACGTGCCCACTAGCTATGAGCAGTTCTTC.

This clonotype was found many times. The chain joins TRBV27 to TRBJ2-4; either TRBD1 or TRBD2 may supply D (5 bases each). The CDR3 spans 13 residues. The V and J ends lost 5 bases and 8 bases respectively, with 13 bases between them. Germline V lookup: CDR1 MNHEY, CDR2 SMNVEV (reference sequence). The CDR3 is CASSPRLGDIQYF. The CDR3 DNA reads TGTGCCAGCAGTCCGCGACTGGGGGACATTCAGTACTTC.

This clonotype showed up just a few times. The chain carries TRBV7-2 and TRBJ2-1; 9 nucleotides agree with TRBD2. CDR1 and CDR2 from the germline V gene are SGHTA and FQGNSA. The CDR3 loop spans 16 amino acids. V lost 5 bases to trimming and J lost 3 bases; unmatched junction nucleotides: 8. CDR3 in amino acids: CASSLSGGWGYNEQFF. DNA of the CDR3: TGTGCCAGCAGCCTTAGCGGGGGATGGGGCTACAATGAGCAGTTCTTC.

The CDR3 DNA is TGCAGTGCTAGGCGGGAGAGCGGGGAGCTGTTTTTT. Translating gives CSARRESGELFF. V usage is TRBV20-1 and J usage is TRBJ2-2; the match to TRBD2 covers 7 bases. The CDR3 loop spans 12 amino acids. Germline V gives CDR1 DFQATT, CDR2 SNEGSKA (reference sequence). V shed 3 bases, J shed 7 bases, and the junction held 2 bases outside the gene matches.